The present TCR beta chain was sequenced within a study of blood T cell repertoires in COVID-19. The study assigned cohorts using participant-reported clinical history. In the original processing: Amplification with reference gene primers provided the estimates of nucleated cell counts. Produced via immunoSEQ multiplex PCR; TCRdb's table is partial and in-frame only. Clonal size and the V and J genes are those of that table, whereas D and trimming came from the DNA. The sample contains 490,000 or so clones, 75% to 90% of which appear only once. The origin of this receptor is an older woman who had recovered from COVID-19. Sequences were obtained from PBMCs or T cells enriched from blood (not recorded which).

DNA of the CDR3: TGTGCCAGCAGCGCTGACAGGCCGAGCTCTGGAAACACCATATATTTT. Protein sequence: CASSADRPSSGNTIYF. J is TRBJ1-3 and V is TRBV7-9, with D maybe TRBD1 (6 bases). Germline CDR1 reads SEHNR; CDR2 reads FQNEAQ (reference sequence). The CDR3 is 16 residues long. Trimming stripped 5 bases from V and 0 bases from J, with 14 bases between. Based on the CDR3 plus reference TRBV7-9 and TRBJ1-3, the full variable domain is DTGVSQNPRHKITKRGQNVTFRCDPISEHNRLYWYRQTLGQGPEFLTYFQNEAQLEKSRLLSDRFSAERPKGSFSTLEIQRTEQGDSAMYLCASSADRPSSGNTIYFGEGSWLTVV.